The 5 T cell receptor beta chains below all came from one sample that was sequenced in a study of blood T cells in healthy people across ages. With a J-beta primer mix and a sample-barcoded 5' primer, a second PCR ran about 6 to 11 cycles. TCRdb redid the calling of the 5' RACE reads with MiXCR, one entry per CDR3 protein. The table lists around 1.1 million distinct CDR3 sequences, 30% to 40% of them singletons. The sample taken for sequencing was blood. The receptors originated from a man younger than 35 in good health.

The chain joins TRBV5-1 to TRBJ1-1; D gene ambiguous. Between the trimmed V and J ends, which lost 5 bases and 3 bases, there was a span of 11 bases. This CDR3 has 13 amino acids. CDR1 is SGHRS, CDR2 YFSETQ, per germline. The CDR3 protein is CASSLDAYTEAFF. CDR3 DNA sequence: TGCGCCAGCAGTCTCGACGCTTACACTGAAGCTTTCTTT.

The V call is TRBV12-3 or TRBV12-4, the J call TRBJ2-7, with 7 positions matching TRBD1. The CDR3 length is 17 residues. J gave up 7 bases and V 0 bases, and 15 bases lay outside the gene matches. The CDR3 sequence: CASSLARVPTGENEQYF. The CDR3 DNA follows: TGTGCCAGCAGTTTAGCGCGCGTCCCCACAGGGGAGAATGAGCAGTACTTC.

The chain employs TRBV4-1 and TRBJ2-4; 9 bases match TRBD1. Germline V gene data show CDR1 as MGHRA and CDR2 as YSYEKL. V shed 4 bases and J 6 bases; nucleotides not matched to a gene: 13. The CDR3 runs to 17 residues. The CDR3 reads CASSPGVTGGNRNIQYF. CDR3 DNA: TGCGCCAGCAGCCCGGGGGTCACAGGGGGCAATAGAAACATTCAGTACTTC.

The rearrangement joins TRBV9 to TRBJ1-5; D remains ambiguous. Germline V gives CDR1 SGDLS, CDR2 YYNGEE. V was clipped by 0 bases and J by 0 bases, with 13 bases between them. The CDR3 totals 17 residues. DNA for the CDR3: TGTGCCAGCAGCGTAGGTGGCAGCCCTTATAGCAATCAGCCCCAGCATTTT. It specifies CASSVGGSPYSNQPQHF. The variable domain in full, with the rest retrieved from reference TRBV9 and TRBJ1-5, is DSGVTQTPKHLITATGQRVTLRCSPRSGDLSVYWYQQSLDQGLQFLIQYYNGEERAKGNILERFSAQQFPDLHSELNLSSLELGDSALYFCASSVGGSPYSNQPQHFGDGTRLSIL.

The chain is built from TRBV29-1 and TRBJ2-7; D possibly corresponds to TRBD1 (6 bases). V gave up 6 bases and J gave up 6 bases, with 12 bases separating them. Germline CDR1 is SQVTM and CDR2 is ANQGSEA. The CDR3 has 11 residues. CDR3 sequence (DNA): TGCAGCGTGAGCAGGGGCCGCGAGCAGTACTTC. Protein: CSVSRGREQYF.